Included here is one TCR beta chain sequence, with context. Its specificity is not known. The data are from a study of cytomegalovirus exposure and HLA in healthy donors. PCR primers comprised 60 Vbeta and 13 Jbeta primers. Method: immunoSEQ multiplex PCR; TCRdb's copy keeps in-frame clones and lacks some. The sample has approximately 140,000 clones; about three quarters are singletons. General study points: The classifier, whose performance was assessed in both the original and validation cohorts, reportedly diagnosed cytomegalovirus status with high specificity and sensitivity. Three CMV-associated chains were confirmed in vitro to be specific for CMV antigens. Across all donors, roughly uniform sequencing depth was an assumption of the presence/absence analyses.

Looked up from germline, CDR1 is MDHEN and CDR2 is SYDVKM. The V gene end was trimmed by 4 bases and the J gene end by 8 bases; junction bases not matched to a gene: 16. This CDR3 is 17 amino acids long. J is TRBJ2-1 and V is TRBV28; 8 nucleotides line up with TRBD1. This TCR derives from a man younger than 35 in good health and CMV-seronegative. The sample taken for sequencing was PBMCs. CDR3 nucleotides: TGTGCCAGCAGTTATATAACCGGGACAGGATATTTTTATGAGCAGTTCTTC. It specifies CASSYITGTGYFYEQFF.